Shown below are 24 T cell receptor beta chains from a single sample sequenced in a study of blood T cells in healthy people across ages. Then a second PCR, running roughly 7 to 11 cycles, was carried out with a sample-barcoded 5' primer and a J-beta primer mix. One entry per CDR3 protein results from TCRdb running MiXCR on the 5' RACE reads. The sample includes some 1.1 million distinct CDR3 sequences, 30% to 40% of them seen just once. Material for sequencing was blood. These receptor sequences come from a man aged 18 to 29 in good health.

V usage is TRBV20-1 and J usage is TRBJ2-6; TRBD2 aligns across 7 bases. Per germline, CDR1 DFQATT and CDR2 SNEGSKA (reference sequence). V shed 0 bases and J 1 base; nucleotides not matched to a gene: 6. CDR3 length: 17 residues. CDR3 region: CSAREGGSGSGANVLTF. CDR3 bases: TGCAGTGCTAGAGAGGGAGGGTCGGGATCTGGGGCCAACGTCCTGACTTTC.

The chain is built from TRBV12-3 or TRBV12-4 and TRBJ1-6; D is unclear. This CDR3 is built from 13 residues. V lost 4 bases, J lost 7 bases, and 8 bases lay in between. The CDR3 nucleotides read TGTGCCAGCAGTTCATACGGGAATTCACCCCTCCACTTT. Amino acids: CASSSYGNSPLHF.

This clonotype has a handful of counts. The J gene is TRBJ1-2, the V gene TRBV12-3 or TRBV12-4; no clear D gene. The V end was cut by 7 bases, the J end by 4 bases, with 19 bases between. This CDR3 contains 15 residues. The CDR3 DNA reads TGTGCCAGCACCCCAGTCAAGGGAATTTCCTATGGCTACACCTTC. The encoded protein is CASTPVKGISYGYTF.

The V call is TRBV7-2, the J call TRBJ1-2; D gene unclear. The ends were cut back, 2 bases at V and 6 bases at J, with 22 bases in the middle. The CDR3 covers 17 residues. The V gene's germline CDR1 is SGHTA and CDR2 FQGNSA. The CDR3 sequence: CASSLISVWETIDGYTF. The CDR3 DNA reads TGTGCCAGCAGCTTAATAAGTGTGTGGGAGACAATTGATGGCTACACCTTC. Drawing the rest from reference TRBV7-2 and TRBJ1-2, the complete variable domain is GAGVSQSPSNKVTEKGKDVELRCDPISGHTALYWYRQSLGQGLEFLIYFQGNSAPDKSGLPSDRFSAERTGGSVSTLTIQRTQQEDSAVYLCASSLISVWETIDGYTFGSGTRLTVV.

The genes are TRBV6-2 or TRBV6-3 and TRBJ2-1, with 11 positions matching TRBD1. Germline CDR1 and CDR2: MNHEY and SVGEGT. V dropped 8 bases and J dropped 4; count of bases not matched to a gene: 7. This CDR3 is 15 amino acids long. The CDR3 here is CASAPGQGAYNEQFF. In nucleotides, the CDR3 is TGTGCCAGCGCGCCCGGACAGGGGGCATACAATGAGCAGTTCTTC.

V gene TRBV18 combines with J gene TRBJ2-3, with D possibly TRBD1 on 6 matching bases. In germline, CDR1 is KGHSH, CDR2 LQKENI. V was clipped by 2 bases and J by 0 bases, with 15 bases between them. This CDR3 spans 17 amino acids. CDR3 sequence (DNA): TGTGCCAGCTCACCATACATGGACAGTGAGAGCACAGATACGCAGTATTTT. It yields the protein CASSPYMDSESTDTQYF.

The sample holds a few counts of this clonotype. The V and J genes are TRBV3-1 and TRBJ2-5, with D hard to call. This CDR3 spans 16 amino acids. Germline V gene data show CDR1 as LGHDT and CDR2 as YNNKEL (reference sequence). V was cut by 4 bases and J by 2 bases, with 17 bases left in between. In DNA, the CDR3 is TGTGCCAGCAGCCGACACGGGCCTCCACGGCAAGAGACCCAGTACTTC. It specifies CASSRHGPPRQETQYF.

Notes on this clonotype: A single base separates this from a much larger clone, so it may be a read error. The chain links TRBV29-1 to TRBJ2-7; D not resolved. V was shortened by 4 bases and J by 5 bases, with 15 bases between the two germline ends. This CDR3 has 13 amino acids. Per germline, CDR1 SQVTM and CDR2 ANQGSEA. CDR3 residues: CSVAVTSFDEQYF. The CDR3 coding sequence is TGCAGCGTTGCGGTGACCTCTTTCGACGAGCAGTACTTC.

The chain combines TRBV2 with TRBJ1-1; D perhaps matches TRBD1 (5 bases). Deletions cut 6 bases from V and 4 bases from J, with 15 bases between. Germline CDR1 is SNHLY and CDR2 is FYNNEI. The CDR3 length is 14 residues. Written as DNA, the CDR3 is TGTGCCAGCAGGAGAGAAGGGGAAACCACTGAAGCTTTCTTT. Protein product: CASRREGETTEAFF.

The chain joins TRBV27 to TRBJ2-1; D may be TRBD2 (5 bases). This CDR3 is built from 12 residues. V lost 6 bases to trimming and J lost 5 bases, with 8 bases between them. The germline gives CDR1 MNHEY, CDR2 SMNVEV (reference sequence). The CDR3 DNA reads TGTGCCAGCAGAGAGGGCCACAATGAGCAGTTCTTC. Translated, it gives CASREGHNEQFF.

The J gene is TRBJ1-5, the V gene TRBV29-1; D remains unclear. The V end was cut by 0 bases, the J end by 3 bases, with 6 bases between. The CDR3 has 13 amino acids. CDR1 is SQVTM, CDR2 ANQGSEA, per germline. The CDR3 protein is CSVEDSLNQPQHF. CDR3 in DNA: TGCAGCGTTGAAGATTCCCTCAATCAGCCCCAGCATTTT.

V and J are TRBV19 and TRBJ2-1; 7 nucleotides agree with TRBD2. The J call may be faulty, since TRBJ2-7 better matches the DNA end. CDR3 length: 15 amino acids. Germline V gene data show CDR1 as LNHDA and CDR2 as SQIVND (reference sequence). The CDR3 protein is CASSDRDYLDNEQYF. Here the CDR3 DNA reads TGTGCCAGTAGTGACCGGGACTACCTTGACAATGAGCAGTACTTC.

The chain links TRBV13 to TRBJ2-3; the D gene could be TRBD1 or TRBD2 (5 bases each). Trimming cost V 5 bases and J 10 bases, with 22 bases left between them. This CDR3 has 15 residues. Germline V gene lookup returns CDR1 PRHDT and CDR2 FYEKMQ (reference sequence). The CDR3 protein is CASSLARGAAWAQYF. The CDR3 nucleotides are TGTGCCAGCAGCCTCGCCCGAGGGGCTGCATGGGCGCAGTATTTT.

The chain is built from TRBV11-2 and TRBJ2-1, with 7 bases lining up with TRBD1. V dropped 4 bases and J dropped 2; count of bases not matched to a gene: 5. The CDR3 has 15 residues. The germline V gene has CDR1 SGHAT and CDR2 FQNNGV. The CDR3 loop is CASSSNRGPYNEQFF. The CDR3 DNA is TGTGCCAGCAGCTCCAACAGGGGTCCCTACAATGAGCAGTTCTTC. The full variable domain, its missing parts supplied by reference TRBV11-2 and TRBJ2-1, is EAGVAQSPRYKIIEKRQSVAFWCNPISGHATLYWYQQILGQGPKLLIQFQNNGVVDDSQLPKDRFSAERLKGVDSTLKIQPAKLEDSAVYLCASSSNRGPYNEQFFGPGTRLTVL.

The V gene is TRBV3-1, the J gene TRBJ2-2; the D is unclear. V was cut by 4 bases and J by 8 bases, with 8 bases left in between. CDR1 and CDR2 (germline): LGHDT, YNNKEL (reference sequence). There are 12 residues in the CDR3. This CDR3 is CASSRFGGELFF. In DNA, the CDR3 is TGTGCCAGCAGCCGCTTCGGGGGGGAGCTGTTTTTT.

On this clonotype itself: The junction departs from germline at one end; a sequencing error may be responsible. J is TRBJ1-6 and V is TRBV20-1; TRBD1 matches at 7 bases. The CDR3 loop spans 15 amino acids. Germline CDR1 is DFQATT and CDR2 is SNEGSKA (reference sequence). CDR3: CSASTLDRENSPPHF. In DNA, the CDR3 is TGCAGTGCCAGCACCCTTGACAGGGAGAATTCACCCCCCCACTTT.

The rearrangement links TRBV21-1 to TRBJ1-5. TRBV21-1 is termed a pseudogene. The CDR3 is made up of 13 amino acids. In DNA, the CDR3 is TGTGCCAGCAGCGACCGACCAGTAGGGCCCCAGCATTTT. Protein: CASSDRPVGPQHF.

In this sample, this clonotype turned up a few times. V and J are TRBV10-3 and TRBJ1-5; 9 bases map to TRBD1. Germline CDR1 ENHRY, CDR2 SYGVKD. This CDR3 comprises 15 residues. Trimming removed 6 bases from V and 6 bases from J; junction bases left unmatched: 9. The CDR3: CAISPGQGFGQPQHF. The CDR3 nucleotides read TGTGCCATCAGCCCGGGACAGGGATTCGGTCAGCCCCAGCATTTT.

This sequence joins TRBV28 and TRBJ2-3, with D perhaps matching TRBD2 (7 bases). CDR3 size: 12 residues. The V end lost 6 bases, the J end lost 9 bases, and 13 bases lay between the germline ends. Germline V lookup: CDR1 MDHEN, CDR2 SYDVKM. The CDR3 here is CASRFRGGTQYF. The CDR3, as DNA: TGTGCCAGCAGGTTTAGGGGGGGGACGCAGTATTTT.

As for this clonotype: One end of the junction fails to match germline, which may point to a read error. This chain links TRBV5-1 with TRBJ2-1; 7 nucleotides match TRBD1. The end of the DNA aligns better with TRBJ2-7, so the J call may be wrong. This CDR3 has 13 residues. Per the germline V gene, CDR1 is SGHRS and CDR2 is YFSETQ. The CDR3 reads CAGSWDRNNEQYF. In nucleotides, the CDR3 is TGCGCCGGCAGCTGGGACAGAAACAATGAGCAGTACTTC.

This clonotype was observed a few times. The chain links TRBV3-1 to TRBJ1-1; D uncertain. Germline CDR1 LGHDT, CDR2 YNNKEL (reference sequence). CDR3 size: 14 residues. V lost 6 bases to trimming and J lost 1 base, with 12 bases between them. The CDR3 protein is CASRYTTANTEAFF. DNA for the CDR3: TGTGCCAGCAGATATACTACGGCGAACACTGAAGCTTTCTTT. The full variable domain, rest sourced from reference TRBV3-1 and TRBJ1-1, is DTAVSQTPKYLVTQMGNDKSIKCEQNLGHDTMYWYKQDSKKFLKIMFSYNNKELIINETVPNRFSPKSPDKAHLNLHINSLELGDSAVYFCASRYTTANTEAFFGQGTRLTVV.

The V and J genes are TRBV12-3 or TRBV12-4 and TRBJ2-3; 8 bases align to TRBD1. V lost 7 bases and J lost 1; bases outside the gene matches: 13. This CDR3 spans 17 amino acids. The CDR3 spells CASTSFPGQGGTDTQYF. CDR3 in DNA: TGTGCCAGCACCTCGTTCCCTGGACAGGGAGGCACAGATACGCAGTATTTT.

The chain joins TRBV20-1 to TRBJ2-5; D could derive from TRBD1 or TRBD2 (6 bases each). This CDR3 comprises 14 residues. The germline gives CDR1 DFQATT, CDR2 SNEGSKA (reference sequence). The V gene lost 5 bases and the J gene lost 11 bases, with 24 bases spanning the gap. CDR3: CSAATWGASNEQYF. The CDR3 DNA sequence: TGCAGTGCTGCCACGTGGGGGGCCTCCAATGAGCAGTACTTC.

The chain couples TRBV12-3 or TRBV12-4 to TRBJ2-1; D may be TRBD1 (6 bases). The V gene lost 8 bases and the J gene lost 1 base, with 12 bases spanning the gap. This CDR3 spans 14 amino acids. The CDR3 here is CASAGGPSYNEQFF. The DNA for the CDR3 is TGTGCCAGCGCTGGGGGCCCTTCCTACAATGAGCAGTTCTTC.